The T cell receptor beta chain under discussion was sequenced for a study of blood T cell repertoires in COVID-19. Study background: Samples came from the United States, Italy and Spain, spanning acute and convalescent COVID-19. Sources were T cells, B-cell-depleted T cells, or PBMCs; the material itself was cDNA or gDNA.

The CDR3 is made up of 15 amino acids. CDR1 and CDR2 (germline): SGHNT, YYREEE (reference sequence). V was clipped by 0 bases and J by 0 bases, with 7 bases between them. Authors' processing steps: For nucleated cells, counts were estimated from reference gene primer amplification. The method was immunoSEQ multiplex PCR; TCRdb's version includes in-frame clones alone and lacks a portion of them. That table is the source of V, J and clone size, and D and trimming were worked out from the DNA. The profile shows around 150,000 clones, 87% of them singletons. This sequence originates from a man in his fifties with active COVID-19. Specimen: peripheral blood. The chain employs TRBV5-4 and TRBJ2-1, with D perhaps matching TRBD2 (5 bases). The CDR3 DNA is TGTGCCAGCAGCTTGGGCGGGTCCTCCTACAATGAGCAGTTCTTC. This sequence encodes CASSLGGSSYNEQFF.